The clone carrying this T cell receptor (beta chain) was observed a few times. Antigen unknown. One junction end disagrees with the germline gene, perhaps due to a read error. The sample is drawn from a study of beta chain features in type 1 diabetes. Study-wide background: Investigators examined 107,917,701 sorted cells across all samples. General study results and limits: In every one of the four CD4+ subsets, TCRB CDR3s were moderately but significantly shorter in Type 1 diabetes patients. The study found fewer insertions and more deletions at VDJ junctions in type 1 diabetes patients.

Of the isolated RNA, all was reverse transcribed, and so the sequenced material was expressed TCRB transcripts. The repertoire was sequenced with immunoSEQ multiplex PCR; TCRdb's copy has only in-frame clones and lacks some. In the table there are roughly 310,000 clones, about 10% of which are singletons. CDR1 is SSHAT and CDR2 is FNYEAQ in the germline V gene (reference sequence). There are 15 residues in the CDR3. The sequence came from a woman in her twenties or thirties in good health. Sequencing was performed on naive CD4+ T cells from blood. The V gene is TRBV7-7, the J gene TRBJ2-1; 8 nucleotides agree with TRBD1. CDR3 DNA sequence: TGTGCTAGCAGCTTGTTCCAGGGGGCGTTTAATGAGCAGTTCTTC. It is translated as CASSLFQGAFNEQFF.